A single sample is the source of the 32 T cell receptor beta chains below, sequenced in a study of blood T cell repertoires in COVID-19. Using immunoSEQ multiplex PCR, the repertoire was profiled, and TCRdb retains in-frame clones only, with some absent. Of around 200,000 clones in the sample, nearly 90% are singletons; the top ten hold around 2.3%. The sample consisted of PBMCs or T cells enriched from blood (not recorded which). The receptors stem from a middle-aged woman with acute COVID-19.

The gene calls are TRBV5-1 and TRBJ1-2, with a possible D match to TRBD1 (6 bases). Germline CDR1 SGHRS, CDR2 YFSETQ. V was shortened by 0 bases and J by 5 bases, with 8 bases between the two germline ends. This CDR3 region has 13 residues. The CDR3 sequence is CASSLEGVYGYTF. DNA of the CDR3: TGCGCCAGCAGCTTGGAGGGGGTATATGGCTACACCTTC.

This clone has a single count. Other DNA sequences in the sample encode the same CDR3. The chain recombines TRBV5-1 with TRBJ1-2; 10 bases map to TRBD1. The CDR3 is 14 amino acids. CDR1 is SGHRS and CDR2 is YFSETQ in the germline V gene. The J segment lost 2 bases and the V segment lost 3 bases, leaving 1 base of the junction unmatched. Written as DNA, the CDR3 is TGCGCCAGCAGCTCGACAGGGGGCAACTATGGCTACACCTTC. As protein: CASSSTGGNYGYTF.

This chain joins TRBV5-6 and TRBJ1-1, with TRBD1 matching over 10 bases. J gave up 6 bases and V 3 bases, and 8 bases lay outside the gene matches. The CDR3 extends over 15 amino acids. CDR1 SGHDT and CDR2 YYEEEE come from the germline V gene. The CDR3 bases are TGTGCCAGCAGCTCGGGACAGGGGTACTGGTCTGAAGCTTTCTTT. The encoded protein is CASSSGQGYWSEAFF.

This chain connects TRBV4-3 to TRBJ2-2, with 11 bases matching TRBD1. The CDR3 sequence is 15 residues long. Trimming removed 2 bases from V and 6 bases from J; junction bases left unmatched: 2. The V gene's germline CDR1 is LGHNA and CDR2 YSLEER. This CDR3 is CASSQRGQGAGELFF. The CDR3 nucleotides are TGCGCCAGCAGCCAAAGGGGACAGGGGGCCGGGGAGCTGTTTTTT.

V is TRBV20-1 and J is TRBJ1-5; D not resolved. Trimming left V 3 bases short and J 2 bases short, with 5 bases between. The length of the CDR3 is 12 residues. The germline V gene has CDR1 DFQATT and CDR2 SNEGSKA (reference sequence). The CDR3 bases are TGCAGTGCTAGTCGGGGCAATCAGCCCCAGCATTTT. Amino acid sequence: CSASRGNQPQHF.

This chain joins TRBV11-2 and TRBJ1-6; 9 bases agree with TRBD1. V shed 5 bases and J 7 bases; nucleotides not matched to a gene: 6. The CDR3 is 15 amino acids. Germline V gene data show CDR1 as SGHAT and CDR2 as FQNNGV. CDR3 sequence (DNA): TGTGCCAGCAGCCTCAGGGGGACAGGGAATTCACCCCTCCACTTT. Protein product: CASSLRGTGNSPLHF.

The V gene is TRBV12-5, the J gene TRBJ2-1, with 15 bases identical to TRBD2. The CDR3 contains 15 residues. The germline V gene has CDR1 LGHNT and CDR2 FRNRAP. Losses at the gene ends were 0 bases for V and 12 bases for J; bases not matched to a gene: 3. CDR3 region: CASGLVGLAGGRQFF. The CDR3, as DNA: TGTGCTAGTGGTTTGGTAGGACTAGCGGGGGGGCGGCAGTTCTTC. The full variable domain, its missing parts supplied by reference TRBV12-5 and TRBJ2-1, is DARVTQTPRHKVTEMGQEVTMRCQPILGHNTVFWYRQTMMQGLELLAYFRNRAPLDDSGMPKDRFSAEMPDATLATLKIQPSEPRDSAVYFCASGLVGLAGGRQFFGPGTRLTVL.

This chain connects TRBV7-9 to TRBJ2-5, with 7 bases that match TRBD2. CDR3 length: 17 residues. Looked up from germline, CDR1 is SEHNR and CDR2 is FQNEAQ (reference sequence). After removal of 1 base from V and 3 bases from J, the junction contained 11 bases not matched to a gene. The CDR3 loop reads CASSLGVAGLSEETQYF. The DNA of the CDR3 is TGTGCCAGCAGCTTAGGGGTAGCGGGCCTTTCCGAAGAGACCCAGTACTTC.

The CDR3 loop reads CASTDRGPGWAFF. The DNA for the CDR3 is TGTGCCAGCACGGACAGGGGGCCTGGGTGGGCTTTCTTT. The chain has TRBV28 and TRBJ1-1; 11 bases line up with TRBD1. CDR1 MDHEN and CDR2 SYDVKM come from the germline V gene. The ends lost 7 bases at V and 11 bases at J; junction bases unmatched: 9. CDR3 size: 13 residues. Supplemented by reference TRBV28 and TRBJ1-1, the full variable domain reads DVKVTQSSRYLVKRTGEKVFLECVQDMDHENMFWYRQDPGLGLRLIYFSYDVKMKEKGDIPEGYSVSREKKERFSLILESASTNQTSMYLCASTDRGPGWAFFGQGTRLTVV.

The count of this clone is one. The chain couples TRBV28 to TRBJ2-5; weak D call: TRBD1 (6 bases). The germline V gene has CDR1 MDHEN and CDR2 SYDVKM. Trimming removed 1 base from V and 5 bases from J, with 11 bases in between. The CDR3 runs 14 residues. CDR3 amino acids: CASSLSTGWETQYF. CDR3 DNA: TGTGCCAGCAGTTTATCGACAGGTTGGGAGACCCAGTACTTC. The full variable domain, with the rest looked up from reference TRBV28 and TRBJ2-5, is DVKVTQSSRYLVKRTGEKVFLECVQDMDHENMFWYRQDPGLGLRLIYFSYDVKMKEKGDIPEGYSVSREKKERFSLILESASTNQTSMYLCASSLSTGWETQYFGPGTRLLVL.

The rearrangement uses TRBV6-4 and TRBJ1-2; 9 bases agree with TRBD1. This CDR3 is built from 13 residues. V gave up 10 bases and J gave up 8 bases; unmatched junction bases: 11. Germline V lookup: CDR1 MRHNA, CDR2 SNTAGT. The CDR3 sequence: CAISYRGLRGYTF. The CDR3 nucleotides read TGTGCCATCTCATACAGGGGGCTTCGAGGCTACACCTTC.

The chain carries TRBV7-9 and TRBJ2-1, with D possibly being TRBD2 (6 bases). The V and J ends lost 5 bases and 7 bases respectively, with 21 bases between them. This CDR3 is built from 16 residues. Germline CDR1 is SEHNR and CDR2 is FQNEAQ (reference sequence). The CDR3 protein is CASSQSFALGGNEQFF. The CDR3 coding sequence is TGTGCCAGCAGCCAGAGTTTCGCCCTCGGGGGTAATGAGCAGTTCTTC.

The genes are TRBV19 and TRBJ2-7, with TRBD1 matching 8 bases. V dropped 8 bases and J dropped 0; count of bases not matched to a gene: 9. The CDR3 spans 15 residues. Germline assignment: CDR1 LNHDA and CDR2 SQIVND (reference sequence). CDR3 DNA sequence: TGTGCCAGTGGGATGAGGACAGGGAGCTCCTACGAGCAGTACTTC. Protein: CASGMRTGSSYEQYF.

V usage is TRBV7-8 and J usage is TRBJ2-1; 13 nucleotides align to TRBD2. Germline V lookup: CDR1 SGHVS, CDR2 FQNEAQ. V dropped 4 bases and J dropped 7; count of bases not matched to a gene: 10. This CDR3 region has 17 residues. CDR3 nucleotide sequence: TGTGCCAGCAGCTCACCGATGACTAGCGGGGGGTGGAATGAGCAGTTCTTC. Its translation: CASSSPMTSGGWNEQFF.

The genes are TRBV12-5 and TRBJ1-2; 9 bases agree with TRBD1. The junction had 14 bases not matched to a gene; V was cut back by 1 base and J by 8 bases. Germline V gene lookup returns CDR1 LGHNT and CDR2 FRNRAP. The CDR3 totals 17 residues. CDR3 nucleotides: TGTGCTAGTGGTTTGGAATATTTGCCGGGACAGGGAGAAGGCTACACCTTC. Translating gives CASGLEYLPGQGEGYTF.

This chain uses TRBV19 with TRBJ2-5, with 12 positions matching TRBD2. The germline CDR1 and CDR2 sequences are LNHDA and SQIVND (reference sequence). Trimming took 10 bases from V and 2 from J; bases not matched to a gene: 5. The CDR3 consists of 14 residues. The CDR3 DNA is TGTGCCACCACTAGCGGGGGGCCTCAAGAGACCCAGTACTTC. Protein: CATTSGGPQETQYF.

This clone was found a few times. CDR3 region: CASSQRDRDGSPLHF. DNA of the CDR3: TGTGCCAGCAGCCAAAGAGACAGGGACGGATCACCCCTCCACTTT. The V call is TRBV4-2, the J call TRBJ1-6; 7 nucleotides agree with TRBD1. The CDR3 contains 15 residues. V was clipped by 2 bases and J by 10 bases; unmatched bases: 8. Germline V lookup: CDR1 LGHNA, CDR2 YNFKEQ.

The chain recombines TRBV27 with TRBJ2-3; D possibly corresponds to TRBD1 (6 bases). The CDR3 loop spans 15 amino acids. The V and J ends lost 4 bases and 0 bases respectively, with 11 bases between them. Germline V CDR1 and CDR2: MNHEY, SMNVEV (reference sequence). The CDR3 is CASSSQGFSTDTQYF. The DNA for the CDR3 is TGTGCCAGCAGTTCACAGGGCTTTAGCACAGATACGCAGTATTTT.

V and J are TRBV6-5 and TRBJ2-1; 12 bases fit TRBD2. The CDR3 is 15 residues long. CDR1 MNHEY and CDR2 SVGAGI come from the germline V gene. Trimming removed 4 bases from V and 7 bases from J; junction bases left unmatched: 5. CDR3 coding DNA: TGTGCCAGCAGTTCTAGCGGGAGGGCGGGTAATGAGCAGTTCTTC. Translated: CASSSSGRAGNEQFF.

V is TRBV11-2 and J is TRBJ2-7; possibly TRBD2 for D (6 bases). Germline V gene data show CDR1 as SGHAT and CDR2 as FQNNGV. The CDR3 contains 14 residues. V was pared by 4 bases and J by 0 bases, with 10 bases between. CDR3 sequence (DNA): TGTGCCAGCAGCTCCGGGACTGCCTCCTACGAGCAGTACTTC. Amino acid sequence: CASSSGTASYEQYF.

This clone was observed once. The V gene is TRBV2, the J gene TRBJ1-2; D is possibly TRBD1 (6 bases). The CDR3 is 15 amino acids. V was shortened by 0 bases and J by 1 base, with 9 bases between the two germline ends. Germline V CDR1 and CDR2: SNHLY, FYNNEI. CDR3 sequence reads: CASSEAAGVNYGYTF. The CDR3 bases are TGTGCCAGCAGTGAAGCGGCAGGGGTTAACTATGGCTACACCTTC. The full variable domain, completed using reference TRBV2 and TRBJ1-2, is EPEVTQTPSHQVTQMGQEVILRCVPISNHLYFYWYRQILGQKVEFLVSFYNNEISEKSEIFDDQFSVERPDGSNFTLKIRSTKLEDSAMYFCASSEAAGVNYGYTFGSGTRLTVV.

The V and J genes are TRBV7-3 and TRBJ2-1; a possible D gene is TRBD1 (6 bases). Trimming left V 2 bases short and J 1 base short, with 12 bases between. There are 16 residues in the CDR3. From germline, CDR1 is SGHTA and CDR2 FQGTGA. CDR3 coding DNA: TGTGCCAGCAGCTTAGTGCCAGGGGTGTCCTACAATGAGCAGTTCTTC. Its translation: CASSLVPGVSYNEQFF.

The chain is built from TRBV11-2 and TRBJ1-2; D is uncertain. Germline-derived CDR1 and CDR2 are SGHAT and FQNNGV. V was shortened by 5 bases and J by 3 bases, with 10 bases between the two germline ends. The CDR3 length is 13 residues. CDR3 region: CASSQRVDYGYTF. As DNA, the CDR3 is TGTGCCAGCAGCCAACGGGTAGACTATGGCTACACCTTC.

The chain has TRBV6-5 and TRBJ2-7; maybe TRBD1 (5 bases). Germline V gene data show CDR1 as MNHEY and CDR2 as SVGAGI. This CDR3 has 14 amino acids. The V gene lost 6 bases and the J gene lost 3 bases, with 15 bases spanning the gap. CDR3 DNA: TGTGCCAGCAGGGCTTTGGGGCCCAGCTACGAGCAGTACTTC. Its protein is CASRALGPSYEQYF.

The rearrangement uses TRBV3-1 (or the pseudogene TRBV3-2) and TRBJ2-7, with TRBD1 identical over 8 bases. V shed 4 bases, J shed 3 bases, and the junction held 8 bases outside the gene matches. This CDR3 contains 15 residues. Germline CDR1 reads LGHDT; CDR2 reads YNNKEL (reference sequence). This CDR3 is CASSRRGQAYYEQYF. CDR3 in DNA: TGTGCCAGCAGCCGGCGGGGACAGGCATACTACGAGCAGTACTTC.

Comment on this clone: A junction end diverges from the germline sequence, so it may reflect a read error. The genes are TRBV28 and TRBJ2-3; TRBD1 is a possible D gene (5 bases). CDR1 MDHEN and CDR2 SYDVKM come from the germline V gene. The CDR3 has 13 residues. CDR3 sequence reads: CAGRAVGTDTQYF. The CDR3 coding sequence is TGTGCCGGCAGGGCGGTCGGCACAGATACGCAGTATTTT.

The CDR3 DNA is TGTGCCAGCACCGAACAGGGATCCACTGAAGCTTTCTTT. It yields the protein CASTEQGSTEAFF. The V call is TRBV12-3 or TRBV12-4, the J call TRBJ1-1, with a possible D match to TRBD1 (6 bases). Trimming removed 7 bases from V and 4 bases from J, with 13 bases in between. The length of the CDR3 is 13 residues.

Worth noting for this clone: Distinct nucleotide sequences in the sample also encode this CDR3. The V and J genes are TRBV18 and TRBJ1-1, with D maybe TRBD1 (6 bases). The CDR3 is made up of 13 amino acids. V was clipped by 4 bases and J by 2 bases, with 8 bases between them. CDR1 and CDR2 (germline): KGHSH, LQKENI. The CDR3 spells CASSQGQNTEAFF. The CDR3 DNA is TGTGCCAGCTCACAGGGACAAAACACTGAAGCTTTCTTT.

The J gene is TRBJ1-1, the V gene TRBV25-1; D is uncertain. Germline V gene lookup returns CDR1 MGHDK and CDR2 SYGVNS. With 3 bases removed from V and 0 bases from J, the gap between germline ends came to 5 bases. CDR3 size: 13 residues. The CDR3 region has the DNA TGTGCCAGCAGTGACTATTTGAACACTGAAGCTTTCTTT. It translates to CASSDYLNTEAFF.

The chain carries TRBV30 and TRBJ2-1; 11 nucleotides align to TRBD1. CDR1 and CDR2 (germline): GTSNPN, SVGIG (reference sequence). The length of the CDR3 is 14 residues. V was pared by 4 bases and J by 10 bases, with 9 bases of the junction left unmatched. In nucleotides, the CDR3 is TGTGCCTGGACTGTGGGACAGGGGGTATGGGAGCAGTTCTTC. It is translated as CAWTVGQGVWEQFF.

The rearrangement uses TRBV7-6 and TRBJ2-1; 13 nucleotides align to TRBD2. Germline lookup yields CDR1 SGHVS and CDR2 FNYEAQ. This CDR3 contains 16 residues. Unmatched junction bases numbered 2, after V lost 4 bases and J lost 2 bases. The CDR3 is CASSSLAGGAYNEQFF. CDR3 nucleotide sequence: TGTGCCAGCAGCTCACTAGCGGGGGGGGCCTACAATGAGCAGTTCTTC.

This chain links TRBV3-1 (or the pseudogene TRBV3-2) with TRBJ1-6; unclear D gene. Germline-derived CDR1 and CDR2 are LGHDT and YNNKEL (reference sequence). CDR3 length equals 14 residues. Trimming removed 4 bases at V and 5 bases at J, with 9 bases between. CDR3 sequence (DNA): TGTGCCAGCAGCCGACTAGTAGATAATTCACCCCTCCACTTT. Its protein product is CASSRLVDNSPLHF.